Presented here are 5 T cell receptor beta chains from one specimen sequenced in a study of cytomegalovirus exposure and HLA in healthy donors. Primers for the PCR totalled 60 Vbeta and 13 Jbeta. Repertoires were generated with immunoSEQ multiplex PCR, while TCRdb's copy carries only in-frame clones and drops some. The data show some 98,000 clones, with 81% seen just once and approximately 10% held by the top ten. Sequencing used PBMCs. The receptor source for this set is a human donor in good health.

This clone was detected only once. The rearrangement joins TRBV7-2 to TRBJ2-5; 10 bases align to TRBD1. CDR1 and CDR2 from the germline V gene are SGHTA and FQGNSA. J gave up 3 bases and V 1 base, and 8 bases lay outside the gene matches. The CDR3 loop spans 17 amino acids. In DNA, the CDR3 is TGTGCCAGCAGCTTAGACGGTCCGGGACAGGGGAAAGAGACCCAGTACTTC. This gives the protein CASSLDGPGQGKETQYF.

V and J are TRBV7-6 and TRBJ2-3, with TRBD1 as a possible D gene (6 bases). V was pared by 6 bases and J by 5 bases, with 12 bases between. CDR3 length: 13 residues. CDR1 is SGHVS, CDR2 FNYEAQ, per germline. The CDR3 DNA sequence: TGTGCCAGCAGACCCCTAGGGGGAGATACGCAGTATTTT. It is translated as CASRPLGGDTQYF.

This chain connects TRBV7-9 to TRBJ1-1; possible D gene TRBD1, 6 bases. The CDR3 has 14 amino acids. Germline-derived CDR1 and CDR2 are SEHNR and FQNEAQ (reference sequence). V lost 3 bases and J 6 bases, leaving 14 bases between the germline ends. The CDR3 here is CASSFHRVYAEAFF. CDR3 coding DNA: TGTGCCAGCAGCTTTCACAGGGTCTATGCTGAAGCTTTCTTT.

The chain links TRBV7-2 to TRBJ2-3; TRBD2 matches at 8 bases. The junction had 13 bases not matched to a gene; V was cut back by 4 bases and J by 7 bases. CDR3 length: 16 amino acids. Germline CDR1 SGHTA, CDR2 FQGNSA. This CDR3 reads CASSSSAGGGVNTQYF. The CDR3 DNA reads TGTGCCAGCAGCTCCAGCGCGGGGGGAGGTGTGAATACGCAGTATTTT.

The J gene is TRBJ2-7, the V gene TRBV28; weak D call: TRBD1 (7 bases). This CDR3 spans 14 amino acids. Germline V gene sequence: CDR1 MDHEN, CDR2 SYDVKM. CDR3 nucleotides: TGTGCTATTCTACAAAACCAGGGGGGCAGGGAGCAGTACTTC. The encoded protein is CAILQNQGGREQYF.